This T cell receptor beta chain emerged from a study of cytomegalovirus exposure and HLA in healthy donors. Looking at the study overall: An earlier analysis found fewer than 140 million unique TCR beta sequences from 200 million or so T cells.

The CDR3 extends over 12 amino acids. Trimming removed 5 bases at V and 4 bases at J, with 6 bases between. Per the germline V gene, CDR1 is LNHDA and CDR2 is SQIVND (reference sequence). To note about this clone: Its cognate antigen is unknown.

PCR primers comprised 60 Vbeta and 13 Jbeta primers. Clones were read by immunoSEQ multiplex PCR, and TCRdb kept only the in-frame ones, dropping some. The table shows 110,000 to 150,000 clones, with around four fifths occurring only once. Study-level points and caveats: With further analysis later on, most CMV-associated TCR beta chains appeared HLA-restricted.

The specimen sequenced was PBMCs. The chain couples TRBV19 to TRBJ2-1; unclear D gene. This TCR was recovered from a middle-aged woman in good health and CMV-seronegative. The CDR3 here is CASSPHYNEQFF. DNA for the CDR3: TGTGCCAGTAGTCCCCATTACAATGAGCAGTTCTTC.